This note documents a single TCR beta chain sequence. A single base separates this from a much larger clone, so it may be a read error. The CDR3 has 14 amino acids. Germline V gene lookup returns CDR1 SGHRS and CDR2 YFSETQ. The data were taken from a study of identical twins. One entry per CDR3 protein results from TCRdb running MiXCR on the 5' RACE reads. The table records some 900,000 distinct CDR3 sequences, approximately 13% of them present only once. The same sample was also used in a study of yellow fever vaccine responses in identical twins.

V gene TRBV5-1 combines with J gene TRBJ2-3; a possible D gene is TRBD1 (5 bases). The receptor's source is a woman between 18 and 29 years old in good health. The sequencing input was PBMCs. The CDR3 sequence is CASSLGARTGTQYF. CDR3 bases: TGCGCCAGCAGCTTGGGAGCTAGAACAGGTACGCAGTATTTT.